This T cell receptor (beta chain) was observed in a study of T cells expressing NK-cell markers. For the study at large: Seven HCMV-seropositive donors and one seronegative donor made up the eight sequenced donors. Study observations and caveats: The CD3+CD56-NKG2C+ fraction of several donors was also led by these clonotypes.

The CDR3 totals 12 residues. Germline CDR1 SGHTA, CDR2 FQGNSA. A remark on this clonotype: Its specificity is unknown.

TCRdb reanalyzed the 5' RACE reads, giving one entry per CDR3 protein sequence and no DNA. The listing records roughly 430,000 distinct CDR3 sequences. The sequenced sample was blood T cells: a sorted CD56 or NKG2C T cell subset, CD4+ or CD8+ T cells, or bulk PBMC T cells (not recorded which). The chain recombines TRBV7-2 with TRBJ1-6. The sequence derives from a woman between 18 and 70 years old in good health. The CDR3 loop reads CASGVLNSPLHF. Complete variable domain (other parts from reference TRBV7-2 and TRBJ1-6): GAGVSQSPSNKVTEKGKDVELRCDPISGHTALYWYRQSLGQGLEFLIYFQGNSAPDKSGLPSDRFSAERTGGSVSTLTIQRTQQEDSAVYLCASGVLNSPLHFGNGTRLTVT.